This T cell receptor beta chain came from a study of T cell responses to AZD1222 COVID-19 vaccine. Study-wide background: Investigators merged groups given second doses at roughly 4 or roughly 12 weeks.

Overall study findings and caveats: Unmutated variant regions are reportedly targeted by nearly half of spike-specific TCRs.

Here immunoSEQ multiplex PCR was the method, and the copy in TCRdb shows in-frame clones only, minus some. This table has 100,000 to 150,000 clones, 80% to 90% appearing once. The CDR3 extends over 17 amino acids. V was clipped by 1 base and J by 0 bases, with 13 bases between them. CDR1 SGHVS and CDR2 FNYEAQ come from the germline V gene. Note on this clone: The antigen remains undetermined.

Sample: peripheral blood, taken on day 0 of AZD1222 vaccination. The chain couples TRBV7-6 to TRBJ2-1, with D unresolved. This TCR was sampled from an adult in good health. In DNA, the CDR3 is TGTGCCAGCAGCTTAGGGGCGACTTTAAGCTCCTACAATGAGCAGTTCTTC. This codes for CASSLGATLSSYNEQFF.